This is a list of T cell receptor beta chains from one sample in a study of cytomegalovirus exposure and HLA in healthy donors. Repertoires were generated with immunoSEQ multiplex PCR, while TCRdb's copy carries only in-frame clones and drops some. The sample has approximately 50,000 clones. Material: PBMCs. Every receptor here comes from a male donor in good health and CMV-seronegative. Each CDR3 is given without its conserved first and last residue.

V,J,CDR3
TRBV29-1,TRBJ2-1,SVVTRGIQF
TRBV2,TRBJ2-1,ASSDRTVYNEQF
TRBV11-2,TRBJ2-7,ASSLAAGAYEQY
TRBV5-1,TRBJ1-1,ASSTGTGGNTEAF
TRBV6-5,TRBJ1-2,ASSVPGRSGYT
TRBV19,TRBJ2-6,ASSIGGSGANVLT
TRBV4-1,TRBJ1-3,ASSRDSTSGNTIY
TRBV11-2,TRBJ1-6,ASSPSAGYSTPLH
TRBV27,TRBJ2-5,ASSLLGQGLETQY
TRBV30,TRBJ1-3,AWSVLSGNTIY
TRBV6-1,TRBJ1-1,ASSEGGSGATEAF
TRBV25-1,TRBJ2-7,ASSEWRQGYEQY
TRBV2,TRBJ1-1,ASSEILSIGTEAF
TRBV11-2,TRBJ2-5,ASSSPRQNQETQY
TRBV29-1,TRBJ2-7,SVRGLGEQY
TRBV27,TRBJ2-7,ASSLAGQSYEQY
TRBV19,TRBJ1-5,ASRVRGTGANSNQPQH
TRBV6-5,TRBJ2-1,ASRRTVSSYNEQF
TRBV6-1,TRBJ2-2,ASSAERVTGELF
TRBV6-6,TRBJ2-1,ASSVFAGGDNEQF
TRBV19,TRBJ2-1,ASSLRLAGNEQF
TRBV5-4,TRBJ2-5,ASSLEGARETQY
TRBV7-2,TRBJ2-3,ASSFRRTSGGADTQY
TRBV7-2,TRBJ1-5,ASSLWGTGGSNQPQH
TRBV19,TRBJ2-7,ASSSPGQTYEQY
TRBV19,TRBJ1-5,ASSTTGGGQPQH
TRBV19,TRBJ1-6,ASTGGQDGSPLH
TRBV27,TRBJ1-4,ASGVPGQGREKLF
TRBV5-6,TRBJ1-2,ASSSRGPNYGYT
TRBV9,TRBJ1-1,ASSAELNTEAF
TRBV30,TRBJ1-6,AWTPGQYNSPLH
TRBV7-6,TRBJ2-7,ASSAGTSEQY
TRBV5-6,TRBJ2-2,ASSPWRENTGELF
TRBV11-1,TRBJ2-5,ASSLGAGGFEYQETQY
TRBV5-1,TRBJ2-2,ASSLGPGGYTGELF
TRBV10-3,TRBJ2-1,AISLQGPYNEQF
TRBV6-1,TRBJ2-7,ASSVPIGEPYEQY
TRBV6-5,TRBJ1-1,ASSSQGLGNSAF
TRBV9,TRBJ1-2,ASSVGPGTGANYGYT
TRBV29-1,TRBJ1-2,SVGGLYGYT
TRBV19,TRBJ2-7,ASSMASGGYEQY
TRBV5-5,TRBJ1-1,ASSPLTGQMNTEAF
TRBV6-1,TRBJ2-3,ASSGTSGADTQY
TRBV6-5,TRBJ1-2,ASGRGTGGFYT